This T cell receptor (beta chain) was sequenced in a study of blood T cell repertoires in COVID-19. Study summary: The samples span acute and convalescent COVID-19 from the United States, Italy and Spain.

In germline, CDR1 is KGHDR, CDR2 SFDVKD. Unmatched junction bases numbered 6, after V lost 8 bases and J lost 5 bases. The CDR3 has 13 residues. The repertoire was sequenced with immunoSEQ multiplex PCR; TCRdb's copy has only in-frame clones and lacks some. This sample has around 78,000 clones, with about 90% found just once. The sequencing input was peripheral blood. This chain joins TRBV24-1 and TRBJ1-1, with 8 bases matching TRBD1. The source is a human donor in a cohort sampled during active COVID-19. This CDR3 is CATTATGETEAFF. DNA of the CDR3: TGTGCCACCACCGCGACAGGGGAAACTGAAGCTTTCTTT.